These 6 T cell receptor beta chains originate from one sample sequenced in a study of vaccination and CD4 T cells after COVID-19. Cultured CD4+ T cell DNA was sequenced using the Oncomine TCR Beta short-read assay. MiXCR, applied by TCRdb to the PCR reads, yields one record per CDR3 protein. The profile shows roughly 5,300 distinct CDR3 sequences, about two fifths of them singletons. Regarding treatment: roughly ten-day PBMC culture with coronavirus spike peptide pools or control peptides (ViraFEST assay). No cognate antigen is known for these TCRs. What was sequenced was CD4+ T cells from blood, cultured in vitro. The receptors here all came from a human donor who had recovered from COVID-19.

The chain recombines TRBV11-3 with TRBJ1-1; 9 bases match TRBD1. Germline V gene lookup returns CDR1 SGHNT and CDR2 YENEEA. The V segment lost 1 base and the J segment 11 bases; nucleotides outside the gene matches: 2. CDR3 size: 12 residues. The CDR3 nucleotides are TGTGCCAGCAGCTTAGTTGGACAGGGGGCTTTCTTT. Amino acid sequence: CASSLVGQGAFF.

J is TRBJ1-6 and V is TRBV7-2, with D perhaps TRBD1 (5 bases). The CDR3 totals 14 residues. Deletions cut 1 base from V and 10 bases from J, with 11 bases between. Germline V gene data show CDR1 as SGHTA and CDR2 as FQGNSA. CDR3 nucleotide sequence: TGTGCCAGCAGCTTAGGGGCAGGGAGCTCACCCCTCCACTTT. This codes for CASSLGAGSSPLHF.

The V gene is TRBV27, the J gene TRBJ1-2; unclear D gene. V gave up 5 bases and J gave up 5 bases, with 15 bases separating them. There are 14 residues in the CDR3. Per the germline V gene, CDR1 is MNHEY and CDR2 is SMNVEV (reference sequence). The CDR3 reads CASSPGNPGYGYTF. DNA for the CDR3: TGTGCCAGCAGTCCTGGTAATCCGGGGTATGGCTACACCTTC.

This clonotype was recorded only once. This chain joins TRBV28 and TRBJ2-7; 7 nucleotides line up with TRBD1. J was trimmed by 7 bases and V by 2 bases; bases with no gene match: 5. This CDR3 region has 13 residues. The germline CDR1 and CDR2 sequences are MDHEN and SYDVKM. CDR3 nucleotides: TGTGCCAGCAGTTTACCAGGGGGTCGTGAGCAGTACTTC. Its protein product is CASSLPGGREQYF.

V usage is TRBV20-1 and J usage is TRBJ1-5; 7 bases align to TRBD1. The CDR3 totals 15 residues. Germline CDR1 DFQATT, CDR2 SNEGSKA (reference sequence). Trimming took 0 bases from V and 2 from J; bases not matched to a gene: 4. The CDR3 is CSARDHGQGNQPQHF. The CDR3, as DNA: TGCAGTGCTAGAGATCATGGACAGGGCAATCAGCCCCAGCATTTT.

This rearrangement joins TRBV28 to TRBJ2-7, with D perhaps matching TRBD2 (5 bases). Germline-derived CDR1 and CDR2 are MDHEN and SYDVKM. The V gene lost 0 bases and the J gene lost 0 bases, with 15 bases spanning the gap. This CDR3 contains 17 residues. CDR3 coding DNA: TGTGCCAGCAGTTTATGGGGCCTAGCTGCTAGCTCCTACGAGCAGTACTTC. Translation gives CASSLWGLAASSYEQYF.